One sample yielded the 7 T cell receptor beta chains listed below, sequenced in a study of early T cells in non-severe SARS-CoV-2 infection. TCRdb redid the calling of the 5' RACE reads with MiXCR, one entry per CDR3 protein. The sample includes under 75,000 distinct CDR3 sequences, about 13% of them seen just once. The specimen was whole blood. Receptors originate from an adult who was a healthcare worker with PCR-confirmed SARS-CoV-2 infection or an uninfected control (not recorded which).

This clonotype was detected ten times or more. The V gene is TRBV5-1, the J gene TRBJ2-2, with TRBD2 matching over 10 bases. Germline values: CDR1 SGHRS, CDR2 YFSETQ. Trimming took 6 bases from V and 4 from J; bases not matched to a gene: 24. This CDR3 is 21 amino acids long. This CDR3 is CASTFPPGAHQREGSTGELFF. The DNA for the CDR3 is TGCGCCAGCACCTTCCCTCCCGGGGCGCATCAGCGGGAGGGCTCCACCGGGGAGCTGTTTTTT.

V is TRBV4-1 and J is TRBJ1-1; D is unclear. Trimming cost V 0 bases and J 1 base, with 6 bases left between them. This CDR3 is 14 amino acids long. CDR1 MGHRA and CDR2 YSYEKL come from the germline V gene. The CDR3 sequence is CASSQEGWNTEAFF. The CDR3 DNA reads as TGCGCCAGCAGCCAAGAAGGCTGGAACACTGAAGCTTTCTTT.

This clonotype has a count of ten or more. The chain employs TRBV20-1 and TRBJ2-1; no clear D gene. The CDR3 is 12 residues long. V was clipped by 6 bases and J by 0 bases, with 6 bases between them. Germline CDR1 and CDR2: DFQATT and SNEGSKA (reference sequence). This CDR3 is CSAASSYNEQFF. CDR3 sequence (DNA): TGCAGTGCGGCGAGCTCCTACAATGAGCAGTTCTTC.

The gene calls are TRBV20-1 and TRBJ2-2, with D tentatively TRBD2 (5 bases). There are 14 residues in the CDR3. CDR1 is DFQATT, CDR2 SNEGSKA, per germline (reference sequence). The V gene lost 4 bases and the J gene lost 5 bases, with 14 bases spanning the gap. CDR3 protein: CSATLPGGTGELFF. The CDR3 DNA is TGCAGTGCTACTCTCCCCGGCGGGACCGGGGAGCTGTTTTTT.

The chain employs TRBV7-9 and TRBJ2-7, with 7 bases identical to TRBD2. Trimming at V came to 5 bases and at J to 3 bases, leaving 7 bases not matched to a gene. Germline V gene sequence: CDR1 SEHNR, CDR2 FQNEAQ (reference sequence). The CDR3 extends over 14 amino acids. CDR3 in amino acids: CASSLGGVRYEQYF. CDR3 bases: TGTGCCAGCAGCCTGGGGGGGGTCCGCTACGAGCAGTACTTC.

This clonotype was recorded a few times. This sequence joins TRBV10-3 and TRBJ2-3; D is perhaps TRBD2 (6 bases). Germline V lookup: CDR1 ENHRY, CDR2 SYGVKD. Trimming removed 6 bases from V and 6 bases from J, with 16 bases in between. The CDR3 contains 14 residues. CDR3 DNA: TGTGCCATCAGGGGTAGCGGAGTGGAGGATACGCAGTATTTT. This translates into CAIRGSGVEDTQYF.

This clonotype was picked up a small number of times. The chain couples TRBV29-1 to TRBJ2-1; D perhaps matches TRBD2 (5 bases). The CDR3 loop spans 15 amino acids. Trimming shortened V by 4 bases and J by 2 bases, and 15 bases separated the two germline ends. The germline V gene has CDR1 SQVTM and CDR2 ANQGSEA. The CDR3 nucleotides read TGCAGCGTTGCGGACTTTCCCCTTACCTACAATGAGCAGTTCTTC. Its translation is CSVADFPLTYNEQFF.